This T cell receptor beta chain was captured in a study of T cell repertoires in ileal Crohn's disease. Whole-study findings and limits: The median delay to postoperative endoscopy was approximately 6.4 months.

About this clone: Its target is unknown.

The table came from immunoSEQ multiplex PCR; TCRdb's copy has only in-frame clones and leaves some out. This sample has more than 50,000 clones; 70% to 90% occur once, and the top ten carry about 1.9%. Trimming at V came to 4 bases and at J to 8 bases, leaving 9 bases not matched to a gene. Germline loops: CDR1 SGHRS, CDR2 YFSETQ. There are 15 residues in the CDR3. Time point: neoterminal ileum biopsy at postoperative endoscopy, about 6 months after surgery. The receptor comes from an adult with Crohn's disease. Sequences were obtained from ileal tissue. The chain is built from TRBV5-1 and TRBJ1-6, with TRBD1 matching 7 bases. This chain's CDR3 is CASSPNTGVDSPLHF. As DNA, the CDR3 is TGCGCCAGCAGCCCTAACACAGGGGTGGATTCACCCCTCCACTTT.